This is a list of T cell receptor beta chains from one sample in a study of blood T cells in healthy people across ages. Each CDR3 protein is one row after TCRdb ran MiXCR on the 5' RACE reads. Seen here are roughly 1,500,000 distinct CDR3 sequences, about 40% observed once, and the top ten hold roughly 7.9%. The sequencing sample was made of blood. Receptor source: a young woman in good health. The CDR3 runs from the conserved cysteine through the conserved F or W. Each record gives: clone size, D gene, J gene, V gene, CDR3 DNA, CDR3 protein. A D gene is named only where the DNA matches it firmly. Clone size, where shown, is once, few, many, or a class for clones that have expanded.

>NA|TRBD1|TRBJ2-7|TRBV7-6
TGTGCCAGCAGCTTAGAACAGGGGGAGTATTACGAGCAGTACTTC
CASSLEQGEYYEQYF
>NA|NA|TRBJ2-7|TRBV20-1
TGCAGTGCTAGTAAGACCTCGAAGGGGGAGCAGTACTTC
CSASKTSKGEQYF
>few|TRBD2|TRBJ2-1|TRBV4-1
TGCGCCAGCAGCCAACCACTAGCGGGGGAGCAGTTCTTC
CASSQPLAGEQFF
>few|NA|TRBJ2-1|TRBV14
TGTGCCAGCAGCCGCTTCCGGGACTCCGAAAGGCAGTTCTTC
CASSRFRDSERQFF
>few|TRBD2|TRBJ2-7|TRBV20-1
TGCAGTGCTAGATCTGCGGGAGGGCCCTCCTACGAGCAGTACTTC
CSARSAGGPSYEQYF
>NA|TRBD1|TRBJ1-1|TRBV12-5
TGTGCTAGCGGGACAGGGAGGGCTGAAAGGGAAGAAGCTTTCTTT
CASGTGRAEREEAFF
>few|NA|TRBJ2-5|TRBV6-2/TRBV6-3
TGTGCCAGCAGTTACGGGGTTGTAAAGACCCAGTACTTC
CASSYGVVKTQYF
>NA|NA|TRBJ2-3|TRBV4-1
TGCGCCAGCAGCCACACGGGGCGTACGCAGTATTTT
CASSHTGRTQYF
>few|TRBD2|TRBJ2-5|TRBV7-7
TGTGCTAGCAGCTTCGGGACTAGCGGTCCCCAAGAGACCCAGTACTTC
CASSFGTSGPQETQYF
>NA|NA|TRBJ1-2|TRBV6-5
TGTGCCAGCAGGACTTCTAACTATGGCTACACCTTC
CASRTSNYGYTF
>NA|TRBD2|TRBJ2-4|TRBV5-1
TGCGCCAGCAGCTTGGTCCTAGCGGGGCAATCAGAGCAGTACTTC
CASSLVLAGQSEQYF
>few|NA|TRBJ2-7|TRBV29-1
TGCAGCGTCTGGAGGGTAGGCGAGCAGTACTTC
CSVWRVGEQYF
>many|NA|TRBJ2-2|TRBV5-5
TGTGCCAGCAGCCAAATAGGCGGGATTTTCTTCACCGGGGAGCTGTTTTTT
CASSQIGGIFFTGELFF
>few|NA|TRBJ1-2|TRBV28
TGCGCAGCTTATAACTATGGCTACACCTTC
CAAYNYGYTF
>NA|TRBD2|TRBJ2-5|TRBV29-1
TGCAGCGTTGCGAGACTAGCGGGGAGGCAAGAGACCCAGTACTTC
CSVARLAGRQETQYF
>few|NA|TRBJ2-1|TRBV4-2
TGTGCCAGCGGGCGGGCGAACTCCTACAATGAGCAGTTCTTC
CASGRANSYNEQFF
>NA|TRBD1|TRBJ2-7|TRBV27
TGTGCCAGCAGCTCGACAGGGAGTTTCTACGAGCAGTACTTC
CASSSTGSFYEQYF
>NA|NA|TRBJ2-2|TRBV7-2
TGTGCCAGCAGCTTCTTGGGGACCGGGGAGCTGTTTTTT
CASSFLGTGELFF
>NA|NA|TRBJ1-4|TRBV20-1
TGCAGTGCTAGGACGGGCCACCTTGAAAAACTGTTTTTT
CSARTGHLEKLFF
>NA|TRBD1|TRBJ1-1|TRBV10-3
TGTGCCATCAGTGACAGGACAGGGAACACTGAAGCTTTCTTT
CAISDRTGNTEAFF
>few|TRBD2|TRBJ2-1|TRBV11-2
TGTGCCAGCACCACACTTCGGAGCGGGAGGGTCCCTAATGAGCAGTTCTTC
CASTTLRSGRVPNEQFF
>many|TRBD1|TRBJ2-3|TRBV3-1
TGTGCCAGCAGGGATACAGGGGAAGGTACGCAGTATTTT
CASRDTGEGTQYF
>few|TRBD1|TRBJ2-5|TRBV3-1
TGTGCCAGCAGCCATCGACAGGGCAGGGAGACCCAGTACTTC
CASSHRQGRETQYF
>few|NA|TRBJ2-3|TRBV2
TGTGCCAGCGGGGGGACCAGGGACACCCCAGATACGCAGTATTTT
CASGGTRDTPDTQYF
>once|TRBD2|TRBJ2-7|TRBV6-2/TRBV6-3
TGTGCCAGCACTACCGGGACTATGTCAACCGAGCAGTACTTC
CASTTGTMSTEQYF
>NA|NA|TRBJ2-5|TRBV6-4
TGTGCCAGCAGTCCGTTCTACAATGAGCAGTACTTC
CASSPFYNEQYF
>NA|NA|TRBJ2-3|TRBV20-1
TGCAGTGCTAGAGGCTCCCCAGATACGCAGTATTTT
CSARGSPDTQYF
>few|TRBD1|TRBJ2-3|TRBV4-1
TGCGCCAGCAGCCTCCGACAGGGGACCTACACAGATACGCAGTATTTT
CASSLRQGTYTDTQYF
>NA|TRBD2|TRBJ2-4|TRBV4-1
TGCGCCAGCAGCCAAGACTTTAGCGGGAGGGCCATCAAAAACATTCAGTACTTC
CASSQDFSGRAIKNIQYF
>NA|NA|TRBJ2-1|TRBV5-1
TGCGCCACTGCGACTACCGGGGATGAGCAGTTCTTC
CATATTGDEQFF
>NA|NA|TRBJ1-5|TRBV4-2
TGTGCCAGCAGCCAGGAGGGTGGCCAGGGCCCCAATCAGCCCCAGCATTTT
CASSQEGGQGPNQPQHF
>once|NA|TRBJ1-2|TRBV7-2
TGTGCCAGCAGCCCTGGGTTGAGGTGGTACACCTTC
CASSPGLRWYTF
>NA|TRBD1|TRBJ2-7|TRBV5-6
TGTGCCAGCAGCTTGGTTACAGGGGGGTCCAAGGAGCAGTACTTC
CASSLVTGGSKEQYF
>NA|TRBD1|TRBJ2-7|TRBV5-1
TGCGCCAGCAGCCTGACCGGGACAGGGGTTACCTACGAGCAGTACTTC
CASSLTGTGVTYEQYF
>NA|TRBD2|TRBJ2-1|TRBV10-3
TGTGCCATCAGTGCGGGACTAGCGCAACGAAACAATGAGCAGTTCTTC
CAISAGLAQRNNEQFF
>NA|NA|TRBJ2-1|TRBV6-5
TGTGCCAGCAGTTACTCAGGGCTAGAAGGGAATGAGCAGTTCTTC
CASSYSGLEGNEQFF
>NA|NA|TRBJ2-7|TRBV2
TGTGCCAGCACTAGGGTACCCAGCGCCTACGAGCAGTACTTC
CASTRVPSAYEQYF